This section outlines one T cell receptor beta chain sequence together with its context. Its antigen is as yet unknown. A much bigger clone sits one base away, suggesting this may be a read error. This sample was taken from a study of blood T cells in healthy people across ages. Study-level points and caveats: There were more naive CD4+ cells and higher diversity in long-lived donors than in aged donors.

Using a J-beta primer mix together with a sample-barcoded 5' primer, a second PCR was run for roughly 6 to 12 cycles. Unique molecular identifiers of 12 random nucleotides labeled each cDNA. Each CDR3 protein gets one entry after TCRdb re-called the 5' RACE reads with MiXCR. The table shows around 1,500,000 distinct CDR3 sequences, with approximately 28% occurring only once. Researchers report isolating at least 6 million PBMCs per sample. This sequence was found in a woman in her thirties in good health. Sequencing was carried out using blood.

The CDR3 DNA reads as TGTGCCAGCAACACTCGGGTTACCTACGAGCAGTACTTC. As protein: CASNTRVTYEQYF. The chain links TRBV2 to TRBJ2-7; D call uncertain. Germline CDR1 reads SNHLY; CDR2 reads FYNNEI. The CDR3 is 13 residues long. V lost 7 bases, J lost 2 bases, and 12 bases lay in between.